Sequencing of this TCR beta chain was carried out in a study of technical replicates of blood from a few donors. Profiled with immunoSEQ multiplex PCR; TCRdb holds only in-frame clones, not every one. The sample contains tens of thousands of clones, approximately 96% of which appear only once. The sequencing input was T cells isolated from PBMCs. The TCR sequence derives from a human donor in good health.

The CDR3 region is CASSHILARTGELFF. The CDR3 DNA is TGCGCCAGCAGCCATATCCTAGCGAGGACCGGGGAGCTGTTTTTT. The chain recombines TRBV4-3 with TRBJ2-2, with a tentative D call TRBD2 (6 bases). The CDR3 extends over 15 amino acids. V shed 3 bases and J shed 5 bases, with 13 bases lying between them. CDR1 is LGHNA and CDR2 is YSLEER in the germline V gene.